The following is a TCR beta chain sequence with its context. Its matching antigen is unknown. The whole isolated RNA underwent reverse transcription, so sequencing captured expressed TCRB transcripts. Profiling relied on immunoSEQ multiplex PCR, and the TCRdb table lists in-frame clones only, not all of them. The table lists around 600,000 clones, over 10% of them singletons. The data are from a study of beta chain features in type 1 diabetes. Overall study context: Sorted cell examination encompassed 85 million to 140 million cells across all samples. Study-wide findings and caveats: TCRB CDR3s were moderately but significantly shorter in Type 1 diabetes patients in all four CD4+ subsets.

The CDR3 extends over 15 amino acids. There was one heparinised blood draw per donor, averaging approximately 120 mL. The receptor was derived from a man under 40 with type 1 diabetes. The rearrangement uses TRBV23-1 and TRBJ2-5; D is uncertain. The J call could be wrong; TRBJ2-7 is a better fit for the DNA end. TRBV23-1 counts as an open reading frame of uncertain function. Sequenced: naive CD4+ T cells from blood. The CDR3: CASSQRRRPIYEQYF. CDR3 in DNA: TGCGCCAGCAGTCAACGGCGGCGGCCAATATACGAGCAGTACTTC.